Below are 10 T cell receptor beta chains sequenced from a single sample in a study of T cell repertoires in cytomegalovirus infection. TCRdb called the reads again in MiXCR, with one record for every CDR3 protein. The data contain approximately 550,000 distinct CDR3 sequences, 16% of them singletons. What was sequenced was CD8+ T cells from PBMCs. These receptors originate from a human donor in good health (CMV status not recorded). Some clones in this sample may be carry-over from other donors' samples.

This clonotype came up many times. The rearrangement uses TRBV12-3 or TRBV12-4 and TRBJ1-5, with D maybe TRBD1 (5 bases). CDR3 length equals 18 residues. The V and J ends lost 5 bases and 5 bases respectively, with 25 bases between them. The CDR3 bases are TGTGCCAGCAGTGAACGCGGCTGGGAGGGGAACCTCTATCAGCCCCAGCATTTT. Protein: CASSERGWEGNLYQPQHF.

The chain uses TRBV28 and TRBJ2-7; TRBD2 agrees at 7 bases. The germline CDR1 and CDR2 sequences are MDHEN and SYDVKM. The ends lost 3 bases at V and 3 bases at J; junction bases unmatched: 8. The CDR3 sequence is 15 residues long. The CDR3 sequence: CASSFAASGGYEQYF. CDR3 nucleotides: TGTGCCAGCAGTTTCGCGGCTAGCGGTGGCTACGAGCAGTACTTC. Looking up the rest from reference TRBV28 and TRBJ2-7 gives the full variable domain: DVKVTQSSRYLVKRTGEKVFLECVQDMDHENMFWYRQDPGLGLRLIYFSYDVKMKEKGDIPEGYSVSREKKERFSLILESASTNQTSMYLCASSFAASGGYEQYFGPGTRLTVT.

J is TRBJ2-5 and V is TRBV15, with 9 bases fitting TRBD1. The CDR3 sequence is 18 residues long. V shed 0 bases, J shed 5 bases, and the junction held 13 bases outside the gene matches. CDR1 is LNHNV and CDR2 is YYDKDF in the germline V gene (reference sequence). The CDR3 sequence is CATSREMGQGEGWETQYF. The DNA for the CDR3 is TGTGCCACCAGCAGAGAAATGGGACAGGGAGAGGGTTGGGAGACCCAGTACTTC.

This clonotype was observed a few times. The V call is TRBV14, the J call TRBJ1-2; a weak D match, TRBD1 (6 bases). Germline CDR1 and CDR2: SGHDN and FVKESK. V shed 6 bases and J shed 0 bases, with 20 bases lying between them. CDR3 length: 17 amino acids. The CDR3 protein is CASSHTYRASANYGYTF. CDR3 coding DNA: TGTGCCAGCAGTCATACCTACAGGGCTTCAGCTAACTATGGCTACACCTTC.

Comment on this clonotype: Germline is not matched at one junction end, which may reflect a read error. The chain links TRBV2 to TRBJ1-1; tentative D call: TRBD1 (5 bases). This CDR3 has 14 amino acids. Germline V gene lookup returns CDR1 SNHLY and CDR2 FYNNEI. CDR3 bases: TGTGCCAGCAGTGAGCTAGACAGTTACACTGAAACTTTCTTT. Its translation is CASSELDSYTETFF.

This clonotype was recorded many times. A junction boundary mismatches the germline segment, possibly from a read error. The rearrangement joins TRBV6-2 or TRBV6-3 to TRBJ2-5; possible D gene TRBD2, 6 bases. The length of the CDR3 is 11 residues. Germline CDR1 is MNHEY and CDR2 is SVGEGT. CDR3: CASSYLREAAF. CDR3 nucleotide sequence: TGTGCCAGCAGTTACCTGAGGGAGGCCGCTTTC.

This clonotype was found a few times. The gene calls are TRBV20-1 and TRBJ1-2; D not certain. Germline lookup yields CDR1 DFQATT and CDR2 SNEGSKA (reference sequence). V was shortened by 0 bases and J by 4 bases, with 9 bases between the two germline ends. This CDR3 spans 13 amino acids. CDR3 bases: TGCAGTGCTAGAGATAGGCGGGGCTATGGCTACACCTTC. It codes for CSARDRRGYGYTF.

In its sample, this clonotype was seen a few times. The chain couples TRBV27 to TRBJ1-2; D possibly corresponds to TRBD1 (5 bases). The CDR3 is 13 amino acids. Trimming stripped 5 bases from V and 4 bases from J, with 11 bases between. Germline V gives CDR1 MNHEY, CDR2 SMNVEV (reference sequence). In DNA, the CDR3 is TGTGCCAGCAGTCCCAGGGCCTTCTATGGCTACACCTTC. It translates to CASSPRAFYGYTF.

The CDR3 spells CASSDSMGYEQFF. The CDR3 DNA sequence: TGCGCCAGCAGTGACTCTATGGGGTATGAGCAGTTCTTC. The genes are TRBV10-2 and TRBJ2-1; unclear D gene. This CDR3 spans 13 amino acids. The ends were cut back, 3 bases at V and 8 bases at J, with 11 bases in the middle. The V gene's germline CDR1 is WSHSY and CDR2 SAAADI.

This clonotype was observed at least ten times. The chain couples TRBV11-2 to TRBJ2-7; TRBD1 agrees at 10 bases. J lost 4 bases, V lost 5 bases, and 8 bases had no gene match. The CDR3 has 15 amino acids. Germline V gene sequence: CDR1 SGHAT, CDR2 FQNNGV. CDR3 loop: CASSRTGTGAYEQYF. The CDR3 bases are TGTGCCAGCAGCCGCACGGGGACAGGGGCTTACGAGCAGTACTTC.